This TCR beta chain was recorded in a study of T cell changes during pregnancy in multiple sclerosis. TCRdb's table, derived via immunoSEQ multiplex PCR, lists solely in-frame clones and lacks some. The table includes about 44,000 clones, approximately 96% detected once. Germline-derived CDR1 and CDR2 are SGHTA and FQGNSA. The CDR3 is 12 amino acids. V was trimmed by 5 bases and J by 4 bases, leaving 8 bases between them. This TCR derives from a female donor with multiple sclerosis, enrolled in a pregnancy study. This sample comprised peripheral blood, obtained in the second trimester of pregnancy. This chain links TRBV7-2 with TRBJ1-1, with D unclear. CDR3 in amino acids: CASSRWSTEAFF. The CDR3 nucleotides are TGTGCCAGCAGCCGATGGAGCACTGAAGCTTTCTTT.